The clone carrying this T cell receptor (beta chain) appeared many times. From RNA transcripts, TCR beta CDR3 regions were amplified. HTBI primers were used for first-round RT-PCR of the TCR CDR3. Each CDR3 protein is one row after TCRdb ran MiXCR on the multiplex PCR reads. This table holds about 210,000 distinct CDR3 sequences, under 20% found once. The CDR3 spans 16 residues. With 7 bases clipped from V and 8 bases from J, the junction kept 14 bases outside the gene matches. This sample stems from a study of T cells in Graves' hyperthyroidism and ophthalmopathy. The chain recombines TRBV12-3 or TRBV12-4 with TRBJ2-1; 10 bases are shared with TRBD1. The material sequenced was blood. The receptor was derived from a man in his fifties with Graves' hyperthyroidism. CDR3 DNA: TGTGCCAGCAACAATTACCGGGACAGGGGTTTCTATGAGCAGTTCTTC. It translates to CASNNYRDRGFYEQFF.